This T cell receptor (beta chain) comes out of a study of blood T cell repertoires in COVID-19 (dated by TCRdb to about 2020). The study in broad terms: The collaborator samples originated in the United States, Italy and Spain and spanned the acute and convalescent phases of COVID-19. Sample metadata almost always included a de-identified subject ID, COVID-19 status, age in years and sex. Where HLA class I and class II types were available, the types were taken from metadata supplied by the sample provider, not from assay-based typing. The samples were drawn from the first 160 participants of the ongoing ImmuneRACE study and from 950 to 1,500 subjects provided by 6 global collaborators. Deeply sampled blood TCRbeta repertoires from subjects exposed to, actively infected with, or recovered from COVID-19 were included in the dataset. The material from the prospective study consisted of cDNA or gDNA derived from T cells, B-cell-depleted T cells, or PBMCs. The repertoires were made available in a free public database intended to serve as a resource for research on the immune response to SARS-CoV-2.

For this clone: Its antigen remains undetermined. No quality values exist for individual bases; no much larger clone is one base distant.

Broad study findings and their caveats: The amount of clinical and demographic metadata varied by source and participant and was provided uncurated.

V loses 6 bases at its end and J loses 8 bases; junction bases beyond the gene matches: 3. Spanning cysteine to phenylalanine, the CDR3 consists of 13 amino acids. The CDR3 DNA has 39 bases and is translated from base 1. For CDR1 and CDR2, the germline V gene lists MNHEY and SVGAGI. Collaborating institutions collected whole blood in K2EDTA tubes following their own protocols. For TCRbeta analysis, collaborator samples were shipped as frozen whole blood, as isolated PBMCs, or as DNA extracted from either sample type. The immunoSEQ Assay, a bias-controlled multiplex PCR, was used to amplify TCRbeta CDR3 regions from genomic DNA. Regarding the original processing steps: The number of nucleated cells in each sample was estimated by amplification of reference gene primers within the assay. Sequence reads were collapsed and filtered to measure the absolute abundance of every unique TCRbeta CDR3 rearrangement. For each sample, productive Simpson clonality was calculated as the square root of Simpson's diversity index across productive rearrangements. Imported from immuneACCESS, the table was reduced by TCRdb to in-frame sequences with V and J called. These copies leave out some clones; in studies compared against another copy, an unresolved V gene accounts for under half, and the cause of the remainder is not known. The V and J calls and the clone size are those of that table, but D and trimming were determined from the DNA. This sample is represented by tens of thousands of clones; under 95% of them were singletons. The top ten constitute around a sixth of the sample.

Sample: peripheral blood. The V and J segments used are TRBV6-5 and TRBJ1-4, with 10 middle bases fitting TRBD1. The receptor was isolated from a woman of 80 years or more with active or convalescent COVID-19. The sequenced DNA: TGTGCCAGCAGACCGGGACAGGGGGAAAAACTGTTTTTT. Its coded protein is CASRPGQGEKLFF.